The 32 T cell receptor beta chains below all came from one sample that was sequenced in a study of cytomegalovirus exposure and HLA in healthy donors. With 60 Vbeta and 13 Jbeta primers, the PCR was carried out. The table came from immunoSEQ multiplex PCR; TCRdb's copy has only in-frame clones and leaves some out. The sample includes approximately 110,000 clones, over 60% of them seen just once. Sequencing was carried out using PBMCs. The origin of the receptors is a woman aged 35 to 49 in good health and CMV-seropositive.

This chain joins TRBV6-5 and TRBJ2-7, with D maybe TRBD2 (6 bases). CDR1 and CDR2 (germline): MNHEY, SVGAGI. The V end lost 2 bases, the J end lost 2 bases, and 13 bases lay between the germline ends. The CDR3 consists of 15 residues. CDR3 amino acids: CASSYGGKGPYEQYF. CDR3 coding DNA: TGTGCCAGCAGTTACGGGGGGAAAGGGCCCTACGAGCAGTACTTC.

This chain uses TRBV19 with TRBJ2-7; 8 nucleotides agree with TRBD2. The CDR3 is made up of 14 amino acids. The V and J ends lost 5 bases and 6 bases, in that order; junction bases with no gene match: 9. The V gene's germline CDR1 is LNHDA and CDR2 SQIVND (reference sequence). The CDR3 DNA reads TGTGCCAGTAGTGCCTCCGGGAGGGCGGTCGAGCAGTACTTC. Its protein product is CASSASGRAVEQYF.

The V and J genes are TRBV18 and TRBJ1-1; the D gene is possibly TRBD1 (6 bases). V was clipped by 5 bases and J by 1 base, with 11 bases between them. The CDR3 is 14 amino acids. Per the germline V gene, CDR1 is KGHSH and CDR2 is LQKENI. The CDR3 reads CASSSGGRNTEAFF. For the CDR3, the DNA is TGTGCCAGCTCATCTGGGGGCAGGAACACTGAAGCTTTCTTT.

The V and J genes are TRBV5-1 and TRBJ2-1; 12 nucleotides match TRBD2. The germline V gene encodes CDR1 SGHRS and CDR2 YFSETQ. V was pared by 5 bases and J by 4 bases, with 10 bases of the junction left unmatched. The length of the CDR3 is 17 residues. The CDR3 loop reads CASSLLAGGLQYNEQFF. CDR3 nucleotide sequence: TGCGCCAGCAGTTTACTAGCGGGGGGCCTCCAGTACAATGAGCAGTTCTTC.

V and J are TRBV10-3 and TRBJ2-7, with 7 positions matching TRBD2. The CDR3 is 13 amino acids. V lost 6 bases to trimming and J lost 2 bases; unmatched junction nucleotides: 4. Germline lookup yields CDR1 ENHRY and CDR2 SYGVKD. This CDR3 reads CAIRRDYTYEQYF. The CDR3, as DNA: TGTGCCATCAGACGGGACTACACCTACGAGCAGTACTTC.

The J gene is TRBJ1-1, the V gene TRBV2; D is perhaps TRBD1 (5 bases). Germline CDR1 reads SNHLY; CDR2 reads FYNNEI. V was cut by 7 bases and J by 8 bases, with 17 bases left in between. CDR3 size: 13 residues. The CDR3 here is CASTLTFRTEAFF. CDR3 coding DNA: TGTGCCAGCACCTTAACCTTCAGGACAGAAGCTTTCTTT.

For the CDR3, the DNA is TGTGCCAGCAGTTACGGAGGTACTTCCTATGGCTACACCTTC. As protein: CASSYGGTSYGYTF. The chain couples TRBV6-5 to TRBJ1-2; D gene uncertain. Germline CDR1 reads MNHEY; CDR2 reads SVGAGI. This CDR3 has 14 amino acids. The V end lost 2 bases, the J end lost 4 bases, and 11 bases lay between the germline ends.

A few counts support this clone. The rearrangement links TRBV19 to TRBJ2-1; perhaps TRBD1 as D (6 bases). CDR3 length: 13 amino acids. V was pared by 4 bases and J by 4 bases, with 8 bases between. Germline loops: CDR1 LNHDA, CDR2 SQIVND (reference sequence). The CDR3 is CASSTDSYNEQFF. The CDR3 DNA reads TGTGCCAGTAGTACGGACAGTTACAATGAGCAGTTCTTC.

The chain has TRBV7-2 and TRBJ2-1, with 7 nucleotides matching TRBD2. This CDR3 has 17 residues. Trimming took 1 base from V and 3 from J; bases not matched to a gene: 9. The germline gives CDR1 SGHTA, CDR2 FQGNSA. The CDR3 DNA sequence: TGTGCCAGCAGCTTAGAGGGAGCTAGCGGTTTCTACAATGAGCAGTTCTTC. This codes for CASSLEGASGFYNEQFF.

Note on this clone: Distinct nucleotide sequences in the sample also encode this CDR3. The chain uses TRBV5-1 and TRBJ2-5; 7 bases fit TRBD1. CDR1 is SGHRS, CDR2 YFSETQ, per germline. J gave up 1 base and V 1 base, and 1 base lay outside the gene matches. The CDR3 loop spans 14 amino acids. CDR3 amino acids: CASSLSGGQETQYF. CDR3 nucleotide sequence: TGCGCCAGCAGCTTGTCAGGGGGCCAAGAGACCCAGTACTTC.

This clone has just a few counts. This chain connects TRBV9 to TRBJ1-2; D unresolved. This CDR3 region has 11 residues. V was pared by 7 bases and J by 1 base, with 5 bases between. Germline CDR1 is SGDLS and CDR2 is YYNGEE. CDR3 sequence: CASGSNYGYTF. As DNA, the CDR3 is TGTGCCAGCGGCAGTAACTATGGCTACACCTTC.

The J gene is TRBJ2-1, the V gene TRBV10-3, with TRBD1 identical over 9 bases. The germline gives CDR1 ENHRY, CDR2 SYGVKD. V was clipped by 4 bases and J by 6 bases; unmatched bases: 10. The CDR3 covers 16 residues. CDR3 coding DNA: TGTGCCATCAGTGCCCGGGACAGGGACCCATCCAATGAGCAGTTCTTC. This sequence encodes CAISARDRDPSNEQFF.

This clone showed up just a few times. The chain uses TRBV28 and TRBJ1-4; 7 bases align to TRBD1. From germline, CDR1 is MDHEN and CDR2 SYDVKM. Trimming at V came to 6 bases and at J to 4 bases, leaving 5 bases not matched to a gene. This CDR3 has 14 residues. CDR3 DNA sequence: TGTGCCAGCAGCCAGACAGGGATTAATGAAAAACTGTTTTTT. This gives the protein CASSQTGINEKLFF.

The chain couples TRBV6-1 to TRBJ1-5; TRBD1 matches 7 bases. This CDR3 spans 14 amino acids. V shed 8 bases, J shed 3 bases, and the junction held 7 bases outside the gene matches. CDR1 is MNHNS and CDR2 is SASEGT in the germline V gene. CDR3 residues: CASDRVVDNQPQHF. For the CDR3, the DNA is TGTGCCAGCGACAGGGTTGTAGACAATCAGCCCCAGCATTTT.

The V gene is TRBV6-6, the J gene TRBJ2-3, with TRBD2 matching 7 bases. The CDR3 consists of 13 residues. Trimming took 4 bases from V and 6 from J; bases not matched to a gene: 4. Germline loops: CDR1 MNHNY, CDR2 SVGAGI (reference sequence). The CDR3 DNA reads as TGTGCCAGCAGTTCCTGGGGGGGGGATACGCAGTATTTT. This encodes CASSSWGGDTQYF.

This chain uses TRBV5-4 with TRBJ1-2; TRBD1 matches 11 bases. This CDR3 is 14 amino acids long. Trimming at V came to 5 bases and at J to 6 bases, leaving 6 bases not matched to a gene. The germline V gene has CDR1 SGHNT and CDR2 YYREEE (reference sequence). The CDR3 coding sequence is TGTGCCAGCAGGACTCGGACAGGGGGCGATGGCTACACCTTC. It codes for CASRTRTGGDGYTF.

The genes are TRBV7-9 and TRBJ1-6, with 8 bases aligning to TRBD1. The germline gives CDR1 SEHNR, CDR2 FQNEAQ (reference sequence). The CDR3 loop spans 15 amino acids. V was clipped by 1 base and J by 9 bases; unmatched bases: 5. Here the CDR3 reads CASSLVPGGGSPLHF. The CDR3 nucleotides read TGTGCCAGCAGCTTAGTGCCAGGGGGCGGTTCACCCCTCCACTTT.

The rearrangement uses TRBV7-2 and TRBJ2-4; 7 nucleotides align to TRBD2. This CDR3 region has 16 residues. With V trimmed by 1 base and J by 7 bases, 10 bases remained unmatched. Germline V gene data show CDR1 as SGHTA and CDR2 as FQGNSA. The CDR3 loop is CASSLVAGLPGNIQYF. CDR3 in DNA: TGTGCCAGCAGCTTAGTAGCGGGCCTTCCCGGGAACATTCAGTACTTC. Full variable domain (missing parts from reference TRBV7-2 and TRBJ2-4): GAGVSQSPSNKVTEKGKDVELRCDPISGHTALYWYRQSLGQGLEFLIYFQGNSAPDKSGLPSDRFSAERTGGSVSTLTIQRTQQEDSAVYLCASSLVAGLPGNIQYFGAGTRLSVL.

This clone came up a few times. V usage is TRBV10-3 and J usage is TRBJ1-1, with D possibly matching TRBD1 (6 bases). The CDR3 contains 13 residues. The V and J ends lost 3 bases and 4 bases respectively, with 9 bases between them. Germline CDR1 reads ENHRY; CDR2 reads SYGVKD. DNA of the CDR3: TGTGCCATCAGTGAAGGGGGGGCCACTGAAGCTTTCTTT. As protein: CAISEGGATEAFF.

The gene calls are TRBV11-2 and TRBJ1-2; 8 positions match TRBD1. CDR1 and CDR2 from the germline V gene are SGHAT and FQNNGV. With 1 base clipped from V and 6 bases from J, the junction kept 13 bases outside the gene matches. The CDR3 runs 17 residues. The CDR3 reads CASSLVRGTGGTDGYTF. CDR3 nucleotides: TGTGCCAGCAGCTTAGTCCGGGGCACAGGGGGTACGGATGGCTACACCTTC. Full variable domain (rest looked up from reference TRBV11-2 and TRBJ1-2): EAGVAQSPRYKIIEKRQSVAFWCNPISGHATLYWYQQILGQGPKLLIQFQNNGVVDDSQLPKDRFSAERLKGVDSTLKIQPAKLEDSAVYLCASSLVRGTGGTDGYTFGSGTRLTVV.

The chain employs TRBV4-1 and TRBJ1-4; a weak D match, TRBD1 (5 bases). The germline CDR1 and CDR2 sequences are MGHRA and YSYEKL. The CDR3 is made up of 16 amino acids. V was shortened by 0 bases and J by 6 bases, with 14 bases between the two germline ends. The CDR3 loop reads CASSQEGVSTYEKLFF. The CDR3 DNA sequence: TGCGCCAGCAGCCAAGAAGGGGTATCGACATATGAAAAACTGTTTTTT.

The chain couples TRBV6-1 to TRBJ1-2, with 7 positions matching TRBD1. With 1 base clipped from V and 2 bases from J, the junction kept 4 bases outside the gene matches. The germline gives CDR1 MNHNS, CDR2 SASEGT. The CDR3 extends over 15 amino acids. Here the CDR3 DNA reads TGTGCCAGCAGTGAAGAACTGGACAGGAACTATGGCTACACCTTC. It is translated as CASSEELDRNYGYTF.

This chain connects TRBV5-6 to TRBJ1-2; D possibly corresponds to TRBD1 (5 bases). V was cut by 4 bases and J by 2 bases, with 9 bases left in between. The CDR3 extends over 13 amino acids. Germline values: CDR1 SGHDT, CDR2 YYEEEE. The CDR3 bases are TGTGCCAGCAGCGGGGGGTGGAACTATGGCTACACCTTC. Translated: CASSGGWNYGYTF.

For this clone: Distinct nucleotide sequences in the sample also encode this CDR3. This chain uses TRBV18 with TRBJ1-1; TRBD1 is a possible D gene (6 bases). The germline V gene has CDR1 KGHSH and CDR2 LQKENI. V was shortened by 3 bases and J by 1 base, with 9 bases between the two germline ends. This CDR3 has 14 amino acids. CDR3 sequence reads: CASSPSQGNTEAFF. CDR3 nucleotides: TGTGCCAGCTCACCGTCACAGGGGAACACTGAAGCTTTCTTT.

The J gene is TRBJ2-1, the V gene TRBV4-2, with 10 bases identical to TRBD2. V shed 3 bases, J shed 6 bases, and the junction held 5 bases outside the gene matches. Germline CDR1 LGHNA, CDR2 YNFKEQ. The CDR3 contains 15 residues. The CDR3 DNA is TGTGCCAGCAGCCACACTAGCGGGGAGGGCAATGAGCAGTTCTTC. Amino acids: CASSHTSGEGNEQFF.

This chain uses TRBV4-1 with TRBJ2-7; D is undetermined. Germline V gene sequence: CDR1 MGHRA, CDR2 YSYEKL. Between the trimmed V and J ends, which lost 0 bases and 5 bases, there was a span of 5 bases. The CDR3 covers 12 residues. Here the CDR3 reads CASSQDGNEQYF. The CDR3, as DNA: TGCGCCAGCAGCCAAGATGGCAACGAGCAGTACTTC.

The chain recombines TRBV27 with TRBJ2-3; TRBD2 matches at 8 bases. This CDR3 region has 15 residues. With 0 bases clipped from V and 3 bases from J, the junction kept 2 bases outside the gene matches. Looked up from germline, CDR1 is MNHEY and CDR2 is SMNVEV (reference sequence). The CDR3 region has the DNA TGTGCCAGCAGTTTATCTAGCGGGGTGACAGATACGCAGTATTTT. Translated: CASSLSSGVTDTQYF.

The J gene is TRBJ1-1, the V gene TRBV6-1, with 7 bases fitting TRBD1. This CDR3 region has 16 residues. Germline lookup yields CDR1 MNHNS and CDR2 SASEGT. V shed 4 bases and J 1 base; nucleotides not matched to a gene: 9. CDR3 in amino acids: CASSATPGQPNTEAFF. The CDR3 nucleotides read TGTGCCAGCAGTGCCACCCCGGGACAGCCGAACACTGAAGCTTTCTTT.

This clone turned up a few times. The chain is built from TRBV7-2 and TRBJ2-5, with a possible D match to TRBD2 (6 bases). The V and J ends lost 5 bases and 2 bases respectively, with 15 bases between them. This CDR3 comprises 15 residues. Germline V gives CDR1 SGHTA, CDR2 FQGNSA. The CDR3 DNA follows: TGTGCCAGCAGCCCTAGCCGGGACTGGCAAGAGACCCAGTACTTC. This gives the protein CASSPSRDWQETQYF.

The rearrangement links TRBV6-5 to TRBJ1-2, with D hard to call. Germline CDR1 MNHEY, CDR2 SVGAGI. This CDR3 spans 14 amino acids. V was cut by 4 bases and J by 2 bases, with 11 bases left in between. In DNA, the CDR3 is TGTGCCAGCAGTTCCCCGAGATTGAACTATGGCTACACCTTC. It translates to CASSSPRLNYGYTF.

The chain links TRBV4-3 to TRBJ2-6; the D is unclear. The CDR3 is made up of 16 amino acids. The V end was cut by 0 bases, the J end by 0 bases, with 6 bases between. CDR1 is LGHNA and CDR2 is YSLEER in the germline V gene. The CDR3 region has the DNA TGCGCCAGCAGCCAAGATCCAGACTCTGGGGCCAACGTCCTGACTTTC. Amino acids: CASSQDPDSGANVLTF.

The V gene is TRBV9, the J gene TRBJ2-2, with 9 bases matching TRBD2. CDR1 SGDLS and CDR2 YYNGEE come from the germline V gene. The CDR3 extends over 16 amino acids. Trimming took 0 bases from V and 5 from J; bases not matched to a gene: 5. DNA for the CDR3: TGTGCCAGCAGCGTAGATGCGGGGGGGCTTACCGGGGAGCTGTTTTTT. Its protein is CASSVDAGGLTGELFF. The full variable domain, with the rest looked up from reference TRBV9 and TRBJ2-2, is DSGVTQTPKHLITATGQRVTLRCSPRSGDLSVYWYQQSLDQGLQFLIQYYNGEERAKGNILERFSAQQFPDLHSELNLSSLELGDSALYFCASSVDAGGLTGELFFGEGSRLTVL.